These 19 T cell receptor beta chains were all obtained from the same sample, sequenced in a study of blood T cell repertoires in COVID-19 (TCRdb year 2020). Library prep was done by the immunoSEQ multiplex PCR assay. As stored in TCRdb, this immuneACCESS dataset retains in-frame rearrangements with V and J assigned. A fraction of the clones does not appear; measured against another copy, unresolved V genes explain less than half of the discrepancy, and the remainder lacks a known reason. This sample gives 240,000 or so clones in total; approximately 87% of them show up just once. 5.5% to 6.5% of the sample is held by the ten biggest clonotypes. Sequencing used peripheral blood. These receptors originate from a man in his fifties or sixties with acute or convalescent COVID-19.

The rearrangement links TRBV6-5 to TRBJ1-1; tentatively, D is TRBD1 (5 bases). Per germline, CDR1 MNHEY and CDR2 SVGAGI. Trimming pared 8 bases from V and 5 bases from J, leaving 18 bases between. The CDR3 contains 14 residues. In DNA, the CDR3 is TGTGCCAGCCCGAATCGCCAGGGTTGGACTGAAGCTTTCTTT. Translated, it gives CASPNRQGWTEAFF.

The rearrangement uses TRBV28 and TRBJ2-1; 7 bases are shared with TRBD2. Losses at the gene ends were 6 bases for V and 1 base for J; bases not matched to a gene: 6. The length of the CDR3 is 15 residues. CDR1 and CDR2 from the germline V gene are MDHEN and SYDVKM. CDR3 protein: CASRRGSGSYNEQFF. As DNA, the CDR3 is TGTGCCAGCAGACGCGGGAGCGGGTCCTACAATGAGCAGTTCTTC.

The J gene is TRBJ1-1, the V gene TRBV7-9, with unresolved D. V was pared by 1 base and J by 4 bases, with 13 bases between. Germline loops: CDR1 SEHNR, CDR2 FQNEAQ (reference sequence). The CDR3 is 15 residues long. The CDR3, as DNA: TGTGCCAGCAGCTTAGTACGGGGTAGGGTCACTGAAGCTTTCTTT. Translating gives CASSLVRGRVTEAFF.

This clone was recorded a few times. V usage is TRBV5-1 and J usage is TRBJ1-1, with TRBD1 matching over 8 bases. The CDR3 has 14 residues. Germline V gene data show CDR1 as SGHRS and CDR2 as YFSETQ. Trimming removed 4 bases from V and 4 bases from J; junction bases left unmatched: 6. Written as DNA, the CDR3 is TGCGCCAGCAGCCCACAGGGGGGGGCCACTGAAGCTTTCTTT. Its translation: CASSPQGGATEAFF.

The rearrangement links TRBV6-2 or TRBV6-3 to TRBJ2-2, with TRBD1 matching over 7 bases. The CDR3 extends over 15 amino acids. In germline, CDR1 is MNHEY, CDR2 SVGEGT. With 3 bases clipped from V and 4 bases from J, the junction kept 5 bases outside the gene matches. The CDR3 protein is CASSYEGDSTGELFF. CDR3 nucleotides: TGTGCCAGCAGTTATGAGGGGGACAGCACCGGGGAGCTGTTTTTT.

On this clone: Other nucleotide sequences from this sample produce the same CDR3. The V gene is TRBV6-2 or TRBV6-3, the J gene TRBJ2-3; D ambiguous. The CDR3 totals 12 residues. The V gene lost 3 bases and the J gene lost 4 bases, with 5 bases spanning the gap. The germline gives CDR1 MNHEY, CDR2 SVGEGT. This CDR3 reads CASSYPADTQYF. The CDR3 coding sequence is TGTGCCAGCAGTTATCCAGCAGATACGCAGTATTTT.

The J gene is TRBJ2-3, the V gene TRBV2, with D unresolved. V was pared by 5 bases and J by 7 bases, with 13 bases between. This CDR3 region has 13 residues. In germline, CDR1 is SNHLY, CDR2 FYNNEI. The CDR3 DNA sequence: TGTGCCAGCAGTCCTCCGACTCAGTATACGCAGTATTTT. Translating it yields CASSPPTQYTQYF.

CDR3 DNA: TGCGCCAGCAGCCAAGAGAGTGTCGACAGGGGGCAGGCCTACGAGCAGTACTTC. Encoded protein: CASSQESVDRGQAYEQYF. The chain couples TRBV4-3 to TRBJ2-7; 10 positions agree with TRBD1. CDR3 length: 18 residues. V dropped 0 bases and J dropped 2; count of bases not matched to a gene: 10. In germline, CDR1 is LGHNA, CDR2 YSLEER.

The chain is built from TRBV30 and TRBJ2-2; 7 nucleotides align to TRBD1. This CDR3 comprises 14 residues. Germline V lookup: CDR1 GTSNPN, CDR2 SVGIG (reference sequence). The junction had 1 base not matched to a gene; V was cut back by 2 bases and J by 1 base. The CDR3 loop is CAWSWDRNTGELFF. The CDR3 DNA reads TGTGCCTGGAGTTGGGACAGGAACACCGGGGAGCTGTTTTTT.

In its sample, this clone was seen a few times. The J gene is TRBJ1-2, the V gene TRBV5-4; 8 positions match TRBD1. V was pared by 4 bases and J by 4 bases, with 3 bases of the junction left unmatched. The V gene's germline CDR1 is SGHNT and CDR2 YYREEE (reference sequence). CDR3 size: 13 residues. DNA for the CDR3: TGTGCCAGCAGCCTCAGGGGGCTCTATGGCTACACCTTC. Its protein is CASSLRGLYGYTF.

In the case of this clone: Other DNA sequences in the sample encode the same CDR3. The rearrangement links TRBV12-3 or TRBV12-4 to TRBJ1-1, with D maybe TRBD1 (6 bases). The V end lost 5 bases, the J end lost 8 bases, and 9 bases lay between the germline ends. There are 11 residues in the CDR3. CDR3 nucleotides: TGTGCCAGCAGTCTCGGGACAGAAGCTTTCTTT. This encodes CASSLGTEAFF.

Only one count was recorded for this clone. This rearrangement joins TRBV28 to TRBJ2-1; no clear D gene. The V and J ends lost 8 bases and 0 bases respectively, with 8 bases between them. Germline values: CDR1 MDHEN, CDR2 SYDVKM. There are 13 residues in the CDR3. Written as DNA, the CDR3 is TGTGCCAGCCAGGATAGCTCCTACAATGAGCAGTTCTTC. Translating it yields CASQDSSYNEQFF.

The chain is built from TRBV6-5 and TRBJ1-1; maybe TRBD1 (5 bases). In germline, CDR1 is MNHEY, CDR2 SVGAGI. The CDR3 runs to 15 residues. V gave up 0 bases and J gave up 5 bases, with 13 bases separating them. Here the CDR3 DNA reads TGTGCCAGCAGTTACTCTGCAGGGCACGGGACTGAAGCTTTCTTT. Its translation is CASSYSAGHGTEAFF.

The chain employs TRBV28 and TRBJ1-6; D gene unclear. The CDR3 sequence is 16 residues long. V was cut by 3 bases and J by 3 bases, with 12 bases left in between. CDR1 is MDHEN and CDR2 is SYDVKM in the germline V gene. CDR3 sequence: CASSFTASGYNSPLHF. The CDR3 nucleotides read TGTGCCAGCAGTTTCACGGCGAGCGGCTATAATTCACCCCTCCACTTT. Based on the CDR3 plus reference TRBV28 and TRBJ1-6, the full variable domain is DVKVTQSSRYLVKRTGEKVFLECVQDMDHENMFWYRQDPGLGLRLIYFSYDVKMKEKGDIPEGYSVSREKKERFSLILESASTNQTSMYLCASSFTASGYNSPLHFGNGTRLTVT.

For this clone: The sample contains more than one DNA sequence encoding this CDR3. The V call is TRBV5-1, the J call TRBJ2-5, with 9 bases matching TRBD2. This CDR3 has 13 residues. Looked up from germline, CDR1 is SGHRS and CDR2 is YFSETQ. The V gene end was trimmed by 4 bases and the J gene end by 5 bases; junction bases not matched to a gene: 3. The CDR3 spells CASSLAGRETQYF. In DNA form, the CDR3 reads TGCGCCAGCAGCCTAGCGGGGCGCGAGACCCAGTACTTC.

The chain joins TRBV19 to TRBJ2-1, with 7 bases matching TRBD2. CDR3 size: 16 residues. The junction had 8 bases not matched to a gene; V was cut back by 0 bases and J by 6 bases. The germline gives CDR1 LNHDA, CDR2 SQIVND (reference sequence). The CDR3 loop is CASSIDGSGRANEQFF. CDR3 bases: TGTGCCAGTAGTATAGATGGGAGTGGGAGGGCCAATGAGCAGTTCTTC.

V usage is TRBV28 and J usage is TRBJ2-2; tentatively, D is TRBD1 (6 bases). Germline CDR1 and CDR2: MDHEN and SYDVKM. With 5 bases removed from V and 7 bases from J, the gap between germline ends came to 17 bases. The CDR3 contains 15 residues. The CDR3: CASSPHRDLSGELFF. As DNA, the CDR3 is TGTGCCAGCAGTCCGCACAGGGACCTGAGCGGGGAGCTGTTTTTT.

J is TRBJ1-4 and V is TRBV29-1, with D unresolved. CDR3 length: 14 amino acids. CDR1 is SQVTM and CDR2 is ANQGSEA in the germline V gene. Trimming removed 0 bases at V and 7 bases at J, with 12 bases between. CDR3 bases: TGCAGCGTTGAAGATGTGGGAGGGCTTGAAAAACTGTTTTTT. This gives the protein CSVEDVGGLEKLFF.

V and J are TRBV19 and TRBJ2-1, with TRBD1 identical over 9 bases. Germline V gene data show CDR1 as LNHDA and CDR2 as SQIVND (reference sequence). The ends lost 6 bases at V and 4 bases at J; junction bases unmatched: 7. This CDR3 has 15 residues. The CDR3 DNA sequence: TGTGCCAGTAGCCAGGGGGGACAGGGTTACAATGAGCAGTTCTTC. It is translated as CASSQGGQGYNEQFF.